These T cell receptor beta chains were read from a single sample in a study of CD8+ T cells in alopecia areata. Measured with immunoSEQ multiplex PCR; TCRdb has only the in-frame clones, and not every one. The sample carries about 34,000 clones, roughly 80% recorded once. Sequenced input: NKG2D-low CD8+ T cells sorted from blood. These receptor sequences come from a human donor with alopecia areata. The CDR3 runs from the conserved cysteine through the conserved F or W. D genes are given only for firm matches. The size entry is marked missing in some rows and otherwise reads once, few, many or a size class.

size	D	J	V	CDR3	DNA
-	TRBD2	TRBJ2-7	TRBV27	CASSLGTSGNYEQYF	TGTGCCAGCAGCCTAGGGACTAGCGGGAATTACGAGCAGTACTTC
-	-	TRBJ2-7	TRBV9	CASNDADSTYEQYF	TGTGCCAGCAATGACGCAGACAGTACCTACGAGCAGTACTTC
-	-	TRBJ1-5	TRBV7-2	CASSPSVVVAEMHF	TGTGCCAGCAGCCCCTCCGTTGTAGTCGCCGAGATGCATTTT
-	TRBD1	TRBJ2-7	TRBV4-1	CASSQEEGQGYHEQYF	TGCGCCAGCAGCCAAGAAGAGGGACAGGGGTACCACGAGCAGTACTTC
-	-	TRBJ2-7	TRBV13	CASSSDRSSGGSYEQYF	TGTGCCAGCAGCTCAGACCGGTCCTCCGGCGGCTCCTACGAGCAGTACTTC
-	-	TRBJ2-7	TRBV29-1	CSVGMGIHEQYF	TGCAGCGTTGGAATGGGGATCCACGAGCAGTACTTC
-	-	TRBJ2-1	TRBV6-1	CASSEGSGLWDEQFF	TGTGCCAGCAGTGAGGGGTCAGGGCTCTGGGATGAGCAGTTCTTC
-	-	TRBJ2-3	TRBV27	CASSFKDSTDTQYF	TGTGCCAGCAGTTTCAAGGACAGCACAGATACGCAGTATTTT
-	-	TRBJ1-6	TRBV27	CASSLVTVSSPLHF	TGTGCCAGCAGTTTAGTTACCGTTTCCTCACCCCTCCACTTT
-	TRBD2	TRBJ2-7	TRBV6-6	CASSYSSAGGTEQYF	TGTGCCAGCAGTTACTCTTCCGCGGGAGGGACCGAGCAGTACTTC
-	-	TRBJ2-7	TRBV2	CASSAGTPLEQYF	TGTGCCAGCAGTGCCGGGACTCCCCTCGAGCAGTACTTC
once	-	TRBJ2-1	TRBV7-9	CAGGFWGNNEQFF	TGTGCCGGCGGATTTTGGGGGAACAATGAGCAGTTCTTC
once	TRBD2	TRBJ2-1	TRBV5-6	CASSQTSGIYNEQFF	TGTGCCAGCAGCCAGACTAGCGGAATATACAATGAGCAGTTCTTC
-	-	TRBJ1-5	TRBV30	CAWSPTEREGWGPQHF	TGTGCCTGGAGTCCAACCGAGAGAGAGGGTTGGGGGCCCCAGCATTTT
-	-	TRBJ2-7	TRBV29-1	CSVHGDYEQYF	TGCAGCGTCCACGGGGACTACGAGCAGTACTTC
-	-	TRBJ2-7	TRBV7-6	CASSLVGQPYEQYF	TGTGCCAGCAGCTTAGTTGGACAACCCTACGAGCAGTACTTC
-	TRBD1	TRBJ2-5	TRBV29-1	CSAPDREETQYF	TGCAGCGCTCCGGACAGGGAAGAGACCCAGTACTTC
-	-	TRBJ2-1	TRBV27	CASIALDYNEQFF	TGTGCCAGCATAGCGTTAGACTACAATGAGCAGTTCTTC
-	-	TRBJ2-7	TRBV6-6	CASSLPLAEDSYEQYF	TGTGCCAGCAGTCTACCTTTAGCGGAGGACTCATACGAGCAGTACTTC
once	-	TRBJ1-1	TRBV5-1	CASSLSFLGNTEAFF	TGCGCCAGCAGCTTGAGTTTTCTCGGGAACACTGAAGCTTTCTTT
-	-	TRBJ2-6	TRBV27	CASSPPGVGANVLTF	TGTGCCAGCAGTCCCCCAGGGGTTGGGGCCAACGTCCTGACTTTC
-	-	TRBJ2-1	TRBV4-2	CASSRQMVGEYNEQFF	TGTGCCAGCAGCCGTCAGATGGTGGGTGAATACAATGAGCAGTTCTTC
-	-	TRBJ1-5	TRBV7-2	CASSSELDRRFPGPQHF	TGTGCCAGCAGCTCCGAACTGGACAGAAGGTTCCCTGGGCCCCAGCATTTT
once	-	TRBJ2-7	TRBV14	CASSQAVGARVSYEQYF	TGTGCCAGCAGCCAAGCAGTAGGGGCCAGGGTCTCCTACGAGCAGTACTTC
-	TRBD2	TRBJ2-1	TRBV28	CASSLALREGHYEQFF	TGTGCCAGCAGTTTAGCGTTGCGGGAGGGCCACTATGAGCAGTTCTTC
-	TRBD2	TRBJ2-7	TRBV7-6	CASSFTSGSYEQYF	TGTGCCAGCAGCTTTACTAGCGGGAGCTACGAGCAGTACTTC
-	TRBD1	TRBJ1-5	TRBV28	CASSLTGLNQPQHF	TGTGCCAGCAGTTTGACAGGGCTCAATCAGCCCCAGCATTTT
-	-	TRBJ1-1	TRBV28	CASSLDRYGAFF	TGTGCCAGCAGTTTGGATCGGTACGGCGCTTTCTTT
-	-	TRBJ2-3	TRBV27	CASSFDGEATDTQYF	TGTGCCAGCAGTTTCGACGGAGAAGCCACAGATACGCAGTATTTT
-	TRBD2	TRBJ2-7	TRBV9	CASSVSGNPYEQYF	TGTGCCAGCAGCGTTAGCGGGAACCCCTACGAGCAGTACTTC
-	-	TRBJ1-1	TRBV18	CASSPGGSTEAFF	TGTGCCAGCTCACCAGGGGGAAGCACTGAAGCTTTCTTT
-	TRBD1	TRBJ2-7	TRBV27	CASSPRQGYEQYF	TGTGCCAGCAGTCCACGACAGGGCTACGAGCAGTACTTC
once	-	TRBJ2-1	TRBV25-1	CASLADNNEQFF	TGTGCCAGCTTAGCGGATAACAATGAGCAGTTCTTC
once	TRBD2	TRBJ2-1	TRBV13	CASSTILAGDYNEQFF	TGTGCCAGCAGCACGATACTAGCGGGAGACTACAATGAGCAGTTCTTC
-	-	TRBJ1-3	TRBV7-9	CASSLAQGPSGNTIYF	TGTGCCAGCAGCTTAGCCCAGGGCCCCTCTGGAAACACCATATATTTT
-	-	TRBJ2-5	TRBV11-2	CASSAGRTDLETQYF	TGTGCCAGCAGCGCGGGCCGAACGGACCTAGAGACCCAGTACTTC
-	TRBD2	TRBJ2-5	TRBV5-1	CASSLAGDEETQYF	TGCGCCAGCAGCTTAGCGGGAGATGAGGAGACCCAGTACTTC
-	-	TRBJ2-1	TRBV25-1	CASSELALPCNEQFF	TGTGCCAGCAGTGAATTAGCTCTTCCCTGCAATGAGCAGTTCTTC
-	-	TRBJ2-1	TRBV9	CASSVVAWGDEQFF	TGTGCCAGCAGCGTAGTGGCGTGGGGTGATGAGCAGTTCTTC
-	-	TRBJ2-1	TRBV5-6	CASSLGLDYNEQFF	TGTGCCAGCAGCTTGGGCCTGGATTACAATGAGCAGTTCTTC
-	TRBD1	TRBJ2-5	TRBV29-1	CSVTGGQETQYF	TGCAGCGTCACAGGGGGCCAAGAGACCCAGTACTTC
-	-	TRBJ2-4	TRBV14	CASSRLGQGRDIQYF	TGTGCCAGCAGCCGCCTTGGTCAGGGACGGGACATTCAGTACTTC
-	TRBD1	TRBJ2-5	TRBV5-1	CASRGQGAAYQETQYF	TGCGCCAGCCGGGGTCAGGGGGCAGCGTACCAAGAGACCCAGTACTTC
-	-	TRBJ2-1	TRBV4-1	CASSQTPDAPYNEQFF	TGCGCCAGCAGCCAAACACCTGATGCCCCTTACAATGAGCAGTTCTTC
-	-	TRBJ2-1	TRBV23-1	CASSPGRTYNEQFF	TGCGCCAGCAGCCCTGGGCGTACCTACAATGAGCAGTTCTTC
-	-	TRBJ2-1	TRBV4-1	CASSQAAVWPNEQFF	TGCGCCAGCAGCCAAGCAGCGGTTTGGCCTAATGAGCAGTTCTTC
-	-	TRBJ1-2	TRBV28	CAILPPDRANYGYTF	TGTGCCATCTTACCACCGGACAGAGCTAACTATGGCTACACCTTC
-	TRBD1	TRBJ2-5	TRBV7-9	CASSSAGTGVSGETQYF	TGTGCCAGCAGCTCAGCCGGGACAGGGGTCTCAGGAGAGACCCAGTACTTC
-	-	TRBJ2-5	TRBV28	CASSFGGPGFHQETQYF	TGTGCCAGCAGTTTTGGAGGTCCCGGTTTTCATCAAGAGACCCAGTACTTC
-	TRBD2	TRBJ2-7	TRBV7-2	CASSQRLAGVQQYF	TGTGCCAGCAGCCAGCGACTAGCGGGAGTACAGCAGTACTTC
-	-	TRBJ2-5	TRBV7-8	CASSTETGMQETQYF	TGTGCCAGCAGCACAGAGACCGGGATGCAAGAGACCCAGTACTTC
-	-	TRBJ2-5	TRBV7-9	CASSPTLSPQETQYF	TGTGCCAGCAGCCCGACACTTTCCCCCCAAGAGACCCAGTACTTC
-	TRBD2	TRBJ2-7	TRBV9	CASSPGLAGSYEQYF	TGTGCCAGCAGCCCAGGACTAGCGGGCTCCTACGAGCAGTACTTC
-	TRBD1	TRBJ2-7	TRBV7-6	CASSPRKDRGNTYEQYF	TGTGCCAGCAGCCCTCGTAAGGACAGGGGAAATACGTACGAGCAGTACTTC
-	-	TRBJ2-2	TRBV7-3	CASSLVGAGELFF	TGTGCCAGCAGCTTAGTAGGGGCCGGGGAGCTGTTTTTT
few	-	TRBJ2-2	TRBV28	CASSIDSGELFF	TGTGCCAGCAGTATCGATTCCGGGGAGCTGTTTTTT
-	TRBD2	TRBJ2-1	TRBV6-6	CASNPSAGGSYNEQFF	TGTGCCAGCAACCCTTCAGCGGGAGGATCCTACAATGAGCAGTTCTTC
-	TRBD1	TRBJ2-1	TRBV6-5	CASTRGRVDEQFF	TGTGCCAGCACGAGGGGGCGCGTCGATGAGCAGTTCTTC
-	TRBD1	TRBJ1-1	TRBV19	CASSNLPGQSISSEAFF	TGTGCCAGTAGTAACCTCCCGGGACAGTCAATTTCCTCTGAAGCTTTCTTT
-	-	TRBJ2-2	TRBV28	CAIQLDGNTGELFF	TGTGCCATCCAACTGGACGGGAACACCGGGGAGCTGTTTTTT